The 26 T cell receptor beta chains below come from one sample, sequenced in a study of OX40 agonist ivuxolimab in advanced cancers. TCRdb's table, derived via immunoSEQ multiplex PCR, lists solely in-frame clones and lacks some. The sample contains 82,000 or so clones, roughly 92% of which appear only once. The sequencing here drew on CD4+ or CD8+ T cells sorted from blood, taken in a trial of the OX40 agonist ivuxolimab. The receptors come from an adult with an advanced solid tumor such as melanoma, head and neck, liver or kidney cancer.

This clone is a singleton in its sample. The chain uses TRBV2 and TRBJ2-2, with 13 bases lining up with TRBD2. The CDR3 spans 16 residues. The germline CDR1 and CDR2 sequences are SNHLY and FYNNEI. V was pared by 5 bases and J by 12 bases, with 12 bases of the junction left unmatched. The CDR3 nucleotides are TGTGCCAGCAGTTCCGGGACTAGCGGGATAAAACGGCAGCTGTTTTTT. Translating gives CASSSGTSGIKRQLFF.

This chain uses TRBV14 with TRBJ2-2; 7 bases line up with TRBD1. This CDR3 has 16 amino acids. V was pared by 0 bases and J by 5 bases, with 6 bases of the junction left unmatched. Germline lookup yields CDR1 SGHDN and CDR2 FVKESK. The CDR3 loop reads CASSQDITGVTGELFF. The CDR3 coding sequence is TGTGCCAGCAGCCAAGATATCACAGGGGTTACCGGGGAGCTGTTTTTT.

The chain combines TRBV10-2 with TRBJ1-5; no definite D call. Between the trimmed V and J ends, which lost 5 bases and 7 bases, there was a span of 12 bases. Germline assignment: CDR1 WSHSY and CDR2 SAAADI. The CDR3 contains 13 residues. The CDR3 is CASSTESRQPQHF. CDR3 bases: TGCGCCAGCAGTACAGAGTCCCGACAGCCCCAGCATTTT.

This chain uses TRBV6-6 with TRBJ2-1; 10 bases match TRBD2. The CDR3 spans 16 residues. CDR1 is MNHNY, CDR2 SVGAGI, per germline (reference sequence). Trimming took 0 bases from V and 7 from J; bases not matched to a gene: 6. CDR3 protein: CASSYSASGRSNEQFF. In DNA, the CDR3 is TGTGCCAGCAGTTACTCGGCTAGCGGGAGATCAAATGAGCAGTTCTTC.

This rearrangement joins TRBV19 to TRBJ1-5; TRBD1 aligns across 8 bases. Per germline, CDR1 LNHDA and CDR2 SQIVND (reference sequence). V was pared by 4 bases and J by 6 bases, with 2 bases of the junction left unmatched. This CDR3 spans 13 amino acids. The CDR3 DNA reads TGTGCCAGTAGTAGGACAGGGACTCAGCCCCAGCATTTT. Its protein is CASSRTGTQPQHF.

V is TRBV6-1 and J is TRBJ1-5, with D possibly being TRBD1 (5 bases). Germline V gene sequence: CDR1 MNHNS, CDR2 SASEGT. The germline V and J ends were trimmed by 6 bases and 5 bases, with 11 bases remaining between them. This CDR3 is 13 amino acids long. The CDR3 sequence: CASRQDSHQPQHF. The CDR3 DNA sequence: TGTGCCAGCAGACAAGACAGTCATCAGCCCCAGCATTTT.

The chain uses TRBV10-2 and TRBJ2-3; D may be TRBD2 (5 bases). Germline-derived CDR1 and CDR2 are WSHSY and SAAADI. V was trimmed by 3 bases and J by 2 bases, leaving 9 bases between them. There are 14 residues in the CDR3. DNA of the CDR3: TGCGCCAGCAGTGATGAGCGGTACACAGATACGCAGTATTTT. Translating it yields CASSDERYTDTQYF.

The rearrangement joins TRBV11-3 to TRBJ2-7, with D unresolved. Germline values: CDR1 SGHNT, CDR2 YENEEA. This CDR3 comprises 13 residues. The V gene lost 0 bases and the J gene lost 5 bases, with 8 bases spanning the gap. CDR3 in DNA: TGTGCCAGCAGCTTAGACGAACTCAACGAGCAGTACTTC. Encoded protein: CASSLDELNEQYF.

The chain recombines TRBV19 with TRBJ1-2, with a weak D call TRBD1 (6 bases). Germline V gene lookup returns CDR1 LNHDA and CDR2 SQIVND (reference sequence). V lost 4 bases and J 8 bases, leaving 17 bases between the germline ends. The length of the CDR3 is 14 residues. CDR3 in DNA: TGTGCCAGTAGTAGTAAGGGACAACGGGGAGGCTACACCTTC. Amino acids: CASSSKGQRGGYTF.

The rearrangement links TRBV7-8 to TRBJ2-3; TRBD2 might be the D (6 bases). The CDR3 extends over 16 amino acids. Germline V gives CDR1 SGHVS, CDR2 FQNEAQ. V lost 4 bases and J lost 1, with 15 bases in between. CDR3 protein: CASSWDGSGGTDTQYF. In DNA, the CDR3 is TGTGCCAGCAGCTGGGACGGGAGCGGAGGCACAGATACGCAGTATTTT. The whole variable domain, remainder taken from reference TRBV7-8 and TRBJ2-3, is GAGVSQSPRYKVAKRGQDVALRCDPISGHVSLFWYQQALGQGPEFLTYFQNEAQLDKSGLPSDRFFAERPEGSVSTLKIQRTQQEDSAVYLCASSWDGSGGTDTQYFGPGTRLTVL.

The chain carries TRBV19 and TRBJ1-4, with D possibly TRBD1 on 5 matching bases. This CDR3 is built from 14 residues. V lost 5 bases, J lost 8 bases, and 15 bases lay in between. From germline, CDR1 is LNHDA and CDR2 SQIVND (reference sequence). CDR3 sequence (DNA): TGTGCCAGTAGTCTTCGGAGGGGCGAAGAAAAACTGTTTTTT. As protein: CASSLRRGEEKLFF.

The J gene is TRBJ2-1, the V gene TRBV27; maybe TRBD1 (6 bases). The CDR3 covers 15 residues. The germline CDR1 and CDR2 sequences are MNHEY and SMNVEV (reference sequence). V was pared by 4 bases and J by 11 bases, with 21 bases between. CDR3 amino acids: CASSSAGASGYQQFF. The CDR3 nucleotides read TGTGCCAGCAGTTCCGCAGGGGCAAGTGGGTACCAGCAGTTCTTC.

This chain uses TRBV19 with TRBJ1-3, with 8 bases matching TRBD1. V was clipped by 5 bases and J by 6 bases; unmatched bases: 6. The CDR3 loop spans 14 amino acids. Germline assignment: CDR1 LNHDA and CDR2 SQIVND (reference sequence). CDR3 DNA: TGTGCCAGTAGTTTGGACAGGGAGGCAAACACCATATATTTT. This gives the protein CASSLDREANTIYF. The variable domain in full, completed from reference TRBV19 and TRBJ1-3, reads DGGITQSPKYLFRKEGQNVTLSCEQNLNHDAMYWYRQDPGQGLRLIYYSQIVNDFQKGDIAEGYSVSREKKESFPLTVTSAQKNPTAFYLCASSLDREANTIYFGEGSWLTVV.

This chain links TRBV28 with TRBJ2-5; the match to TRBD2 covers 7 bases. The J call may not be correct, given that the DNA end is closer to TRBJ2-7. Germline loops: CDR1 MDHEN, CDR2 SYDVKM. This CDR3 has 12 amino acids. The CDR3 region is CASNSGIYEQYF. Written as DNA, the CDR3 is TGTGCCAGCAACAGCGGGATCTACGAGCAGTACTTC.

V usage is TRBV29-1 and J usage is TRBJ2-7; D may correspond to TRBD1 or TRBD2 (5 bases each). CDR1 is SQVTM, CDR2 ANQGSEA, per germline. V lost 4 bases and J lost 5, with 12 bases in between. The CDR3 consists of 12 residues. The CDR3 DNA is TGCAGCGTTGTAATTGGGGGAGACGAGCAGTACTTC. Translating it yields CSVVIGGDEQYF.

The J gene is TRBJ2-2, the V gene TRBV9; TRBD2 agrees at 10 bases. The CDR3 length is 16 residues. V shed 2 bases, J shed 1 base, and the junction held 2 bases outside the gene matches. CDR1 and CDR2 (germline): SGDLS, YYNGEE. CDR3 loop: CASSVLAGVNTGELFF. The CDR3 DNA follows: TGTGCCAGCAGCGTCCTAGCGGGGGTGAACACCGGGGAGCTGTTTTTT.

The rearrangement uses TRBV7-2 and TRBJ2-7; possibly TRBD1 for D (5 bases). This CDR3 region has 14 residues. Trimming left V 5 bases short and J 2 bases short, with 13 bases between. CDR1 is SGHTA, CDR2 FQGNSA, per germline. The CDR3 nucleotides are TGTGCCAGCAGCCCCCGGACATTTCCCTACGAGCAGTACTTC. As protein: CASSPRTFPYEQYF.

The gene calls are TRBV4-1 and TRBJ2-7; unclear D gene. There are 13 residues in the CDR3. CDR1 MGHRA and CDR2 YSYEKL come from the germline V gene. V lost 4 bases to trimming and J lost 2 bases, with 9 bases between them. This CDR3 reads CASSLEGTYEQYF. In DNA, the CDR3 is TGCGCCAGCAGCCTGGAAGGGACCTACGAGCAGTACTTC.

The chain carries TRBV9 and TRBJ2-2; unclear D gene. CDR1 is SGDLS, CDR2 YYNGEE, per germline. CDR3 length equals 13 residues. The V and J ends lost 5 bases and 5 bases respectively, with 10 bases between them. CDR3 region: CASSLRATGELFF. In DNA, the CDR3 is TGTGCCAGCAGTCTAAGAGCGACCGGGGAGCTGTTTTTT. The full variable domain, its missing parts supplied by reference TRBV9 and TRBJ2-2, is DSGVTQTPKHLITATGQRVTLRCSPRSGDLSVYWYQQSLDQGLQFLIQYYNGEERAKGNILERFSAQQFPDLHSELNLSSLELGDSALYFCASSLRATGELFFGEGSRLTVL.

The chain joins TRBV5-8 to TRBJ1-2; maybe TRBD1 (5 bases). This CDR3 spans 15 amino acids. The germline gives CDR1 SGHTS, CDR2 YDEGEE. V was shortened by 7 bases and J by 2 bases, with 18 bases between the two germline ends. CDR3 loop: CASRSPRGFNYGYTF. CDR3 coding DNA: TGTGCCAGCCGCTCCCCGCGGGGGTTCAACTATGGCTACACCTTC.

This chain connects TRBV5-1 to TRBJ2-1; 15 bases line up with TRBD2. Trimming at V came to 4 bases and at J to 9 bases, leaving 14 bases not matched to a gene. This CDR3 is 18 amino acids long. Germline CDR1 is SGHRS and CDR2 is YFSETQ. CDR3 nucleotides: TGCGCCAGCAGCCCGGGACTAGCGGGGGGACGAGAGGTCGGTGAGCAGTTCTTC. Its protein product is CASSPGLAGGREVGEQFF.

The rearrangement joins TRBV6-1 to TRBJ2-1, with TRBD2 identical over 8 bases. V lost 0 bases and J lost 6; bases outside the gene matches: 4. Germline V gene lookup returns CDR1 MNHNS and CDR2 SASEGT. The CDR3 is made up of 15 amino acids. This CDR3 reads CASSEARGVLNEQFF. Here the CDR3 DNA reads TGTGCCAGCAGTGAAGCGCGGGGGGTCCTCAATGAGCAGTTCTTC.

This chain uses TRBV6-5 with TRBJ1-3, with D perhaps TRBD1 (5 bases). CDR1 and CDR2 from the germline V gene are MNHEY and SVGAGI. Trimming pared 0 bases from V and 0 bases from J, leaving 9 bases between. This CDR3 has 16 amino acids. The CDR3 DNA reads as TGTGCCAGCAGTTACTCCGACAGCCACTCTGGAAACACCATATATTTT. This gives the protein CASSYSDSHSGNTIYF.

The genes are TRBV30 and TRBJ2-3; D is perhaps TRBD1 (6 bases). The V and J ends lost 0 bases and 6 bases respectively, with 13 bases between them. Germline V gives CDR1 GTSNPN, CDR2 SVGIG (reference sequence). CDR3 size: 14 residues. CDR3 DNA: TGTGCCTGGAGTGTACTACAGGGCTTCGATACGCAGTATTTT. It yields the protein CAWSVLQGFDTQYF.

The chain carries TRBV30 and TRBJ1-5, with 9 bases aligning to TRBD1. From germline, CDR1 is GTSNPN and CDR2 SVGIG (reference sequence). The CDR3 runs to 14 residues. The J segment lost 7 bases and the V segment lost 2 bases, leaving 6 bases of the junction unmatched. Here the CDR3 DNA reads TGTGCCTGGAGTACCTCGACAGGGGGACAGCCCCAGCATTTT. Translated, it gives CAWSTSTGGQPQHF.

This chain uses TRBV6-5 with TRBJ2-1; 8 nucleotides line up with TRBD2. V lost 0 bases to trimming and J lost 10 bases; unmatched junction nucleotides: 5. From germline, CDR1 is MNHEY and CDR2 SVGAGI. The CDR3 consists of 14 residues. The CDR3 is CASSYSTGGPEQFF. CDR3 DNA: TGTGCCAGCAGTTACTCGACGGGGGGGCCAGAGCAGTTCTTC.